This TCR beta chain is from a study of CD8 T cells in ankylosing spondylitis. Study conclusions and caveats: In ankylosing spondylitis patients, matched synovial fluid reportedly showed significant enrichment of disease-linked clones.

The germline V gene has CDR1 MNHEY and CDR2 SVGEGT. There are 15 residues in the CDR3. V gave up 2 bases and J gave up 4 bases; unmatched junction bases: 6. About this clonotype itself: As yet, its antigen is unknown.

Each CDR3 protein gets one entry after TCRdb re-called the 5' RACE reads with MiXCR. The data show approximately 250,000 distinct CDR3 sequences, with around 8% seen just once and about 5% held by the top ten. The clonotype originates from a female donor with ankylosing spondylitis or in good health (not recorded which). The V call is TRBV6-2 or TRBV6-3, the J call TRBJ2-3; TRBD1 agrees at 7 bases. Source material: blood, either unsorted or a sorted T cell fraction (not recorded which). DNA for the CDR3: TGTGCCAGCAGTTACGACAGGGATGAATCAGATACGCAGTATTTT. Amino acids: CASSYDRDESDTQYF.